Following are 32 T cell receptor beta chains from one sample sequenced in a study of OX40 agonist ivuxolimab in advanced cancers. Assay: immunoSEQ multiplex PCR; the TCRdb copy retains only in-frame clones and omits some. Among nearly 55,000 clones, approximately 90% were seen once, and the ten largest hold about 1.4%. Sample: CD4+ or CD8+ T cells sorted from blood, taken in a trial of the OX40 agonist ivuxolimab. The receptors stem from an adult with an advanced solid tumor such as melanoma, head and neck, liver or kidney cancer.

The rearrangement links TRBV19 to TRBJ2-3, with 9 bases lining up with TRBD2. The CDR3 sequence is 18 residues long. CDR1 and CDR2 (germline): LNHDA, SQIVND (reference sequence). The ends lost 3 bases at V and 0 bases at J; junction bases unmatched: 10. CDR3 region: CASSIRAGGLTSTDTQYF. DNA of the CDR3: TGTGCCAGTAGTATTAGAGCGGGAGGACTTACCAGCACAGATACGCAGTATTTT.

The chain combines TRBV7-3 with TRBJ2-7, with D perhaps TRBD2 (5 bases). The CDR3 loop spans 13 amino acids. CDR1 is SGHTA and CDR2 is FQGTGA in the germline V gene. Trimming removed 3 bases from V and 1 base from J, with 7 bases in between. The CDR3 sequence is CASSFGESYEQYF. The CDR3 nucleotides are TGTGCCAGCAGCTTTGGGGAGTCCTACGAGCAGTACTTC.

The DNA for the CDR3 is TGTGCCAGCAGTTCCCGCATCTTACCGGGACTAGCGGGAGGGCCAAGGGAGACCCAGTACTTC. Translating it yields CASSSRILPGLAGGPRETQYF. The V call is TRBV28, the J call TRBJ2-5, with 16 bases identical to TRBD2. The CDR3 has 21 amino acids. Germline loops: CDR1 MDHEN, CDR2 SYDVKM. V dropped 4 bases and J dropped 5; count of bases not matched to a gene: 19.

The chain recombines TRBV19 with TRBJ2-7; the match to TRBD1 covers 8 bases. This CDR3 has 14 residues. V trimming: 6 bases; J trimming: 4 bases; junction bases outside the gene matches: 8. CDR1 and CDR2 from the germline V gene are LNHDA and SQIVND (reference sequence). The CDR3 DNA sequence: TGTGCCAGTAGCAGGGACAGGCCCCCATACGAGCAGTACTTC. Amino acids: CASSRDRPPYEQYF.

The chain carries TRBV9 and TRBJ1-3; no definite D call. The V end lost 0 bases, the J end lost 0 bases, and 4 bases lay between the germline ends. CDR3 length: 14 residues. Germline CDR1 SGDLS, CDR2 YYNGEE. The CDR3 here is CASSVDSSGNTIYF. The CDR3 DNA follows: TGTGCCAGCAGCGTAGACAGCTCTGGAAACACCATATATTTT.

V gene TRBV7-3 combines with J gene TRBJ1-2, with 8 bases lining up with TRBD1. After removal of 5 bases from V and 3 bases from J, the junction contained 2 bases not matched to a gene. Germline assignment: CDR1 SGHTA and CDR2 FQGTGA. CDR3 length: 13 residues. The CDR3 reads CASSLDRDYGYTF. The CDR3 DNA reads as TGTGCCAGCAGCCTGGACAGGGACTATGGCTACACCTTC.

The chain carries TRBV28 and TRBJ1-5, with D uncertain. CDR3 length equals 15 residues. Germline V gene lookup returns CDR1 MDHEN and CDR2 SYDVKM. V dropped 6 bases and J dropped 0 bases, with 12 bases sitting between them. The CDR3 here is CASSTTEYSNQPQHF. The CDR3 DNA reads TGTGCCAGCAGCACCACGGAATATAGCAATCAGCCCCAGCATTTT.

This clone was detected only once. CDR3 DNA: TGTGCCAGCAGCGTAGAACCGGGGGGCTACGAGCAGTACTTC. Protein product: CASSVEPGGYEQYF. The genes are TRBV9 and TRBJ2-7, with 7 bases identical to TRBD2. J gave up 3 bases and V 0 bases, and 3 bases lay outside the gene matches. The germline CDR1 and CDR2 sequences are SGDLS and YYNGEE. CDR3 length: 14 amino acids.

V usage is TRBV5-6 and J usage is TRBJ1-1, with D uncertain. V lost 1 base and J lost 11, with 15 bases in between. The CDR3 totals 13 residues. Germline V gene sequence: CDR1 SGHDT, CDR2 YYEEEE. Written as DNA, the CDR3 is TGTGCCAGCAGCTTGAACGGACCACTAGGGGCTTTCTTT. It codes for CASSLNGPLGAFF.

The chain combines TRBV29-1 with TRBJ2-7, with 7 bases lining up with TRBD2. The CDR3 loop spans 14 amino acids. The ends lost 4 bases at V and 1 base at J; junction bases unmatched: 7. Germline loops: CDR1 SQVTM, CDR2 ANQGSEA. The CDR3 spells CSVAVLAVSYEQYF. CDR3 DNA sequence: TGCAGCGTTGCTGTCCTAGCGGTATCCTACGAGCAGTACTTC.

The rearrangement joins TRBV6-5 to TRBJ2-1; maybe TRBD1 (6 bases). CDR3 length equals 14 residues. Trimming took 5 bases from V and 10 from J, leaving 18 bases between them. In germline, CDR1 is MNHEY, CDR2 SVGAGI. The DNA for the CDR3 is TGTGCCAGCAGTAATAGCAGGGGATTGAGCGAGCAGTTCTTC. Amino acid sequence: CASSNSRGLSEQFF.

The chain recombines TRBV19 with TRBJ1-4, with D hard to call. The CDR3 loop spans 12 amino acids. The germline V gene encodes CDR1 LNHDA and CDR2 SQIVND (reference sequence). V lost 1 base and J 8 bases, leaving 5 bases between the germline ends. The CDR3 region is CASSIVGEKLFF. The CDR3 coding sequence is TGTGCCAGTAGTATAGTCGGCGAAAAACTGTTTTTT.

The CDR3 protein is CASSHLRSGNTIYF. The CDR3 region has the DNA TGTGCCAGCAGCCACCTCCGCTCTGGAAACACCATATATTTT. The chain employs TRBV7-8 and TRBJ1-3; D ambiguous. The V gene lost 5 bases and the J gene lost 0 bases, with 8 bases spanning the gap. CDR1 SGHVS and CDR2 FQNEAQ come from the germline V gene. The CDR3 spans 14 residues.

The chain couples TRBV2 to TRBJ1-5, with 8 bases lining up with TRBD1. Germline lookup yields CDR1 SNHLY and CDR2 FYNNEI. J gave up 6 bases and V 7 bases, and 8 bases lay outside the gene matches. The CDR3 consists of 14 residues. CDR3: CASTPGQASQPQHF. The CDR3 DNA sequence: TGTGCCAGCACCCCGGGACAGGCGAGTCAGCCCCAGCATTTT.

This clone was seen once. The chain carries TRBV5-1 and TRBJ2-1, with D unclear. V shed 6 bases and J shed 4 bases, with 11 bases lying between them. The germline CDR1 and CDR2 sequences are SGHRS and YFSETQ. CDR3 length: 13 residues. Written as DNA, the CDR3 is TGCGCCAGCATGAGACATAGGTACAATGAGCAGTTCTTC. It is translated as CASMRHRYNEQFF.

The rearrangement uses TRBV15 and TRBJ1-5; weak D call: TRBD1 (6 bases). This CDR3 comprises 15 residues. Germline lookup yields CDR1 LNHNV and CDR2 YYDKDF (reference sequence). V lost 2 bases and J lost 3, with 11 bases in between. Here the CDR3 DNA reads TGTGCCACCAGCAGAATCGACAGGATCAATCAGCCCCAGCATTTT. Amino acids: CATSRIDRINQPQHF.

The CDR3 protein is CASSYSLGPLGGELFF. The CDR3 DNA follows: TGTGCCAGCAGTTACTCCCTAGGGCCCCTGGGCGGGGAGCTGTTTTTT. The genes are TRBV6-5 and TRBJ2-2; D call uncertain. The V gene's germline CDR1 is MNHEY and CDR2 SVGAGI. CDR3 size: 16 residues. V dropped 0 bases and J dropped 7 bases, with 15 bases sitting between them.

This chain uses TRBV7-9 with TRBJ1-2; no firm D call. The CDR3 loop spans 15 amino acids. Trimming pared 1 base from V and 2 bases from J, leaving 11 bases between. Germline V gives CDR1 SEHNR, CDR2 FQNEAQ (reference sequence). CDR3 residues: CASSLGWTQNYGYTF. The CDR3 nucleotides are TGTGCCAGCAGCTTAGGGTGGACCCAGAACTATGGCTACACCTTC.

The chain carries TRBV11-2 and TRBJ2-7, with 7 bases identical to TRBD2. V shed 5 bases, J shed 3 bases, and the junction held 16 bases outside the gene matches. The CDR3 is 17 amino acids. Germline V gene sequence: CDR1 SGHAT, CDR2 FQNNGV. The CDR3 DNA reads TGTGCCAGCAGCCCCTTAGGGAGGGAAGGTCGGGGCTACGAGCAGTACTTC. Translating it yields CASSPLGREGRGYEQYF.

This chain links TRBV9 with TRBJ1-5; 7 positions agree with TRBD1. Germline CDR1 SGDLS, CDR2 YYNGEE. The length of the CDR3 is 14 residues. After removal of 3 bases from V and 2 bases from J, the junction contained 2 bases not matched to a gene. CDR3: CASSDGQGNQPQHF. Written as DNA, the CDR3 is TGTGCCAGCAGCGACGGACAGGGCAATCAGCCCCAGCATTTT.

The chain uses TRBV11-1 and TRBJ2-6; the D gene is possibly TRBD1 (5 bases). CDR3 size: 16 residues. V was shortened by 5 bases and J by 1 base, with 12 bases between the two germline ends. CDR1 SGHAT and CDR2 FQDESV come from the germline V gene (reference sequence). CDR3 DNA sequence: TGTGCCAGCAGCCCGGACACCCAGTCTGGGGCCAACGTCCTGACTTTC. Protein: CASSPDTQSGANVLTF.

V is TRBV4-1 and J is TRBJ2-1; 8 bases are shared with TRBD2. This CDR3 spans 15 amino acids. Germline values: CDR1 MGHRA, CDR2 YSYEKL. With 0 bases clipped from V and 10 bases from J, the junction kept 8 bases outside the gene matches. CDR3 coding DNA: TGCGCCAGCAGCCAAGAGGCGGGAGGATCAAGGGAGCAGTTCTTC. Translated: CASSQEAGGSREQFF.

This clone was picked up one time. V gene TRBV11-1 combines with J gene TRBJ2-7; D may correspond to TRBD1 or TRBD2 (5 bases each). Trimming shortened V by 5 bases and J by 3 bases, and 14 bases separated the two germline ends. The CDR3 sequence is 14 residues long. Per the germline V gene, CDR1 is SGHAT and CDR2 is FQDESV (reference sequence). The CDR3 sequence is CASSGRDRIYEQYF. The CDR3, as DNA: TGTGCCAGCAGCGGACGGGACCGGATCTACGAGCAGTACTTC.

V gene TRBV28 combines with J gene TRBJ1-2; D possibly corresponds to TRBD1 (5 bases). The CDR3 is made up of 15 amino acids. Trimming shortened V by 1 base and J by 2 bases, and 11 bases separated the two germline ends. Germline assignment: CDR1 MDHEN and CDR2 SYDVKM. In DNA, the CDR3 is TGTGCCAGCAGTTTATCTGGGGGGACCAACTATGGCTACACCTTC. Protein: CASSLSGGTNYGYTF.

V and J are TRBV18 and TRBJ2-7, with no clear D. The CDR3 has 16 residues. Germline V gene sequence: CDR1 KGHSH, CDR2 LQKENI. The ends were cut back, 2 bases at V and 2 bases at J, with 16 bases in the middle. The CDR3 region is CASSPAGTARTYEQYF. Here the CDR3 DNA reads TGTGCCAGCTCACCAGCCGGAACAGCTAGAACCTACGAGCAGTACTTC.

The chain couples TRBV6-5 to TRBJ1-1; D gene ambiguous. CDR1 and CDR2 (germline): MNHEY, SVGAGI. The CDR3 runs to 11 residues. Trimming stripped 9 bases from V and 4 bases from J, with 9 bases between. For the CDR3, the DNA is TGTGCCAGTAGGTTAGGCACTGAAGCTTTCTTT. Translating it yields CASRLGTEAFF.

V usage is TRBV5-8 and J usage is TRBJ2-7; D is unclear. Trimming left V 4 bases short and J 3 bases short, with 14 bases between. CDR1 SGHTS and CDR2 YDEGEE come from the germline V gene. The CDR3 covers 14 residues. The DNA of the CDR3 is TGTGCCAGCAGCCTGGCAGGACGCAACTACGAGCAGTACTTC. Encoded protein: CASSLAGRNYEQYF.

V gene TRBV2 combines with J gene TRBJ1-3; possibly TRBD1 for D (5 bases). CDR3 length: 14 amino acids. Germline CDR1 and CDR2: SNHLY and FYNNEI. Trimming took off 4 bases at V and 1 base at J, with 8 bases between the two ends. Here the CDR3 DNA reads TGTGCCAGCAGTGGGGGGTGGTCTGGAAACACCATATATTTT. It codes for CASSGGWSGNTIYF. The whole variable domain, remainder taken from reference TRBV2 and TRBJ1-3, is EPEVTQTPSHQVTQMGQEVILRCVPISNHLYFYWYRQILGQKVEFLVSFYNNEISEKSEIFDDQFSVERPDGSNFTLKIRSTKLEDSAMYFCASSGGWSGNTIYFGEGSWLTVV.

This chain connects TRBV27 to TRBJ2-1; TRBD2 matches at 12 bases. V shed 5 bases and J 7 bases; nucleotides not matched to a gene: 9. This CDR3 is 16 amino acids long. The germline V gene encodes CDR1 MNHEY and CDR2 SMNVEV (reference sequence). DNA for the CDR3: TGTGCCAGCAGTGGACTGACTAGCGGGAGATGGAATGAGCAGTTCTTC. Encoded protein: CASSGLTSGRWNEQFF.

V gene TRBV21-1 combines with J gene TRBJ2-3; TRBD2, the D gene given by the table, was not confirmed from the DNA. TRBV21-1 is a pseudogene. The CDR3 has 14 residues. The CDR3 loop reads CASSLRDSTDTQYF. CDR3 DNA sequence: TGTGCCAGCAGCCTCCGGGATAGCACAGATACGCAGTATTTT.

The DNA for the CDR3 is TGTGCCAGCAGCGTAGAAGAGAATCAGCCCCAGCATTTT. Its protein product is CASSVEENQPQHF. The chain has TRBV9 and TRBJ1-5; D is uncertain. Looked up from germline, CDR1 is SGDLS and CDR2 is YYNGEE. V lost 0 bases and J 4 bases, leaving 5 bases between the germline ends. The CDR3 sequence is 13 residues long.

The chain combines TRBV4-1 with TRBJ2-4, with D possibly TRBD1 on 6 matching bases. This CDR3 has 14 residues. Germline CDR1 MGHRA, CDR2 YSYEKL. Deletions cut 1 base from V and 2 bases from J, with 6 bases between. CDR3 in amino acids: CASSQGGPKNIQYF. The CDR3 DNA sequence: TGCGCCAGCAGCCAAGGGGGGCCCAAAAACATTCAGTACTTC.